The clone carrying this TCR beta chain was seen repeatedly, ten times or more. The data derive from a study of T cells in Graves' hyperthyroidism and ophthalmopathy. Researchers took RNA transcripts and amplified the TCR beta CDR3 regions from them. During a first-round RT-PCR of the TCR CDR3, the HTBI primer set was used. MiXCR, run by TCRdb on the multiplex PCR reads, gives a single entry per CDR3 protein. The sample has about 260,000 distinct CDR3 sequences; around 15% are singletons. The CDR3 totals 14 residues. V shed 6 bases and J shed 5 bases, with 16 bases lying between them. Per the germline V gene, CDR1 is MNHNS and CDR2 is SASEGT.

The chain has TRBV6-1 and TRBJ1-2; a weak D match, TRBD1 (5 bases). This TCR was recovered from a woman aged 18-29 years with Graves' ophthalmopathy. Sample: blood. This chain's CDR3 is CASRTGGHVYGYTF. CDR3 sequence (DNA): TGTGCCAGCAGGACGGGGGGTCACGTATATGGCTACACCTTC.